The T cell receptor beta chain under discussion was sequenced for a study of beta chain features in type 1 diabetes. Overall study findings and caveats: Diminished insertions and augmented deletions at VDJ junctions characterized type 1 diabetes patients.

CDR1 is SGHNT, CDR2 YYREEE, per germline (reference sequence). The CDR3 runs to 14 residues. V lost 3 bases to trimming and J lost 2 bases, with 12 bases between them. Expressed TCRB transcripts were sequenced, since all the RNA that had been isolated was reverse transcribed. Repertoires were generated with immunoSEQ multiplex PCR, while TCRdb's copy carries only in-frame clones and drops some. The sample lists roughly 150,000 clones, roughly 9.1% seen once, with approximately 2.3% in the top ten. Regarding this clone: Its antigen is unidentified.

J is TRBJ2-7 and V is TRBV5-4; D might be TRBD2 (7 bases). Sequenced input: central memory CD4+ T cells from blood. The source of this sequence is a woman between 18 and 29 years old in good health. This chain's CDR3 is CASSWGGPTYEQYF. In DNA, the CDR3 is TGTGCCAGCAGCTGGGGGGGGCCCACCTACGAGCAGTACTTC.